This TCR beta chain was profiled in a study of control samples from healthy donors and cancer patients (dated by TCRdb to the early 2020s). Relative to its sample, this clone is medium-sized (0.01 to 0.1%). Its antigen is still unknown. Base quality data are lacking; no much larger clone is found one base away. Library creation used the immunoSEQ multiplex PCR assay. This immuneACCESS table, as held by TCRdb, lists in-frame sequences with V and J called but not all clones. Of the missing ones, under half trace to an unresolved V gene in checked studies; the others have no known cause. The sample has 75,000 to 90,000 clones on record, around nine tenths of them singletons. In total, the top ten clones hold roughly 6.9% of the sample. V ends up 10 bases short and J 4 bases short, with an unmatched junction base count of 6. In the germline V gene (reference sequence), CDR1 corresponds to LNHDA and CDR2 to SQIVND. The CDR3 covers 14 residues, taking in both the cysteine and the phenylalanine. The retained sequence is limited to the CDR3, 42 bases, with the frame set at the first base.

This receptor chain uses TRBV19 and TRBJ2-3; 12 junctional bases match TRBD2. Specimen: blood. This sequence originates from a man aged 50-60 years in good health. The DNA is as follows: TGTGCCATCGGACTAGCGGGGAGGGCAGATACGCAGTATTTT. It translates as CAIGLAGRADTQYF.